This TCR beta chain derives from a study of Ad26.COV2.S vaccination and SARS-CoV-2 variants. The treatment is: around 19 received Ad26.COV2.S at low or high dose, single or two shots; five or six received placebo; per-sample allocation not given. Day 63 following the first vaccine or placebo injection was when the samples were taken. Germline V gene data show CDR1 as MGHRA and CDR2 as YSYEKL. The CDR3 spans 14 residues. V trimming: 3 bases; J trimming: 9 bases; junction bases outside the gene matches: 7. Some clones are missing from TCRdb's copy, which holds only in-frame ones; the method was immunoSEQ multiplex PCR. The repertoire holds over 350,000 clones, with around 85% as singletons.

The V gene is TRBV4-1, the J gene TRBJ2-1, with 8 bases aligning to TRBD1. The material was peripheral blood, obtained in a trial of Ad26.COV2.S vaccine versus placebo. This receptor was identified in a person aged 18-60 years who received the Ad26.COV2.S COVID-19 vaccine or a placebo. CDR3 DNA: TGCGCCAGCAGCCACCTAGACAGGGGAGGTGAGCAGTTCTTC. This translates into CASSHLDRGGEQFF.